This entry describes one T cell receptor beta chain. This clone's antigen is unknown. The record has no base qualities; no much larger clone is one base away. The CDR3 regions of human TCRbeta chains were analyzed by immunosequencing. From the authors' description of their analysis: TCRs in the repertoires were matched against a reference library of SARS-CoV-2-specific TCRs that had been generated with the MIRA antigen-specificity platform. Breadth meant the fraction of unique TCRs that were SARS-CoV-2-associated, whereas depth meant the fraction of total T cells that were SARS-CoV-2-associated. Using the MIRA data, each spike-specific TCR was mapped to the spike region that the TCR reacts to and placed in a CD4 or CD8 class. Log10-transformed breadth and depth values were compared by one-way ANOVA with Sidak's multiple comparisons tests. Imported from immuneACCESS, the table was reduced by TCRdb to in-frame sequences with V and J called. These copies leave out some clones; in studies compared against another copy, an unresolved V gene accounts for under half, and the cause of the remainder is not known. That table supplies the V and J calls and clone size; D and trimming were determined from the DNA. The table for this sample lists about 140,000 clones; approximately 90% of them were counted only once. The ten biggest clones cover more than 3.5% of the sample.

This sample's time point label indicates: baseline before first vaccination. Samples from vaccinated people were obtained from the UK trials COV001 and COV002, which included a single-blind randomized controlled phase 2/3 trial of AZD1222 (ChAdOx1 nCoV-19) in healthy adults. For TCRbeta chain sequencing, PBMC samples were collected from trial participants at day 0 and at day 28 after the second dose. From the germline V gene, CDR1 is MDHEN and CDR2 is SYDVKM. V drops 4 bases and J drops 1 base, leaving 13 bases in between. From its cysteine to its phenylalanine, the CDR3 spans 15 amino acids. Solely the CDR3 DNA is kept, with 45 bases framed from the first base. The data originate from a study of T cell responses to AZD1222 COVID-19 vaccine (dated by TCRdb to the early 2020s). About the investigation overall: AZD1222 recipients given second doses at about 4 weeks or at about 12 weeks were pooled, since spike-specific TCR depth and breadth were not found to differ between the two schedules. Enrollment into the trials was organized by age into subgroups of 18-55, 56-69 and 70-plus years, and those subgroups contained approximately 160, 26 and 62 TCR-sequenced participants, respectively. TCR sequencing covered 233 trial participants: nearly 210 given two doses of AZD1222 and about 26 given two doses of MenACWY control vaccine.

Summary of the overall study and its limitations: The 56-69-year group was small, and its depth increase did not reach significance, likely because of low power. Reportedly, almost half of the unique spike-specific TCRs recognized epitopes lying outside the regions that are mutated in the B.1.351 and B.1.1.7 variants. Only five or six AZD1222 recipients were SARS-CoV-2 seropositive at baseline, limiting conclusions about previously exposed vaccinees. Most participants were white British and females outnumbered males, and the authors suggested that clonal diversity may have been underestimated. After two AZD1222 doses, both the breadth and the depth of spike-specific TCRs were significantly higher than at day 0 and than in MenACWY recipients. Because no day 14 peak-response samples were available, repertoires were characterized only after the peak T cell response. Vaccine-associated CD4 TCRs spanned the whole spike protein, with dominant responses in regions 160-218 and 743-854.

Sequencing was performed on peripheral blood, taken on day 0 of AZD1222 vaccination. The clonotype was recovered from an adult in good health. Recombination connected TRBV28 to TRBJ1-1, with no reliable assignment of the D segment. The encoded CDR3 is CASSSTGTRNTEAFF. The sequenced DNA is TGTGCCAGCAGTTCAACGGGCACCAGGAACACTGAAGCTTTCTTT.